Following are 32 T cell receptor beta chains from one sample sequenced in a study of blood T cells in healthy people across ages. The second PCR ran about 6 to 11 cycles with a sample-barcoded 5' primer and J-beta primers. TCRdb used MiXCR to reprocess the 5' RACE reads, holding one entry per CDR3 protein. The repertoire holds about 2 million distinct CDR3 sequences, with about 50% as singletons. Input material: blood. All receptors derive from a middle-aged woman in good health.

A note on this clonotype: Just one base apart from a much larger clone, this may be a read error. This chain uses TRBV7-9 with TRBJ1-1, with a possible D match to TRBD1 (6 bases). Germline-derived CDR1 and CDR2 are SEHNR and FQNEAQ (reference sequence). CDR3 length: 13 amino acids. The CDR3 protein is CASSFGQNTGAFF. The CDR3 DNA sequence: TGTGCCAGCAGCTTCGGACAGAACACTGGAGCTTTCTTT.

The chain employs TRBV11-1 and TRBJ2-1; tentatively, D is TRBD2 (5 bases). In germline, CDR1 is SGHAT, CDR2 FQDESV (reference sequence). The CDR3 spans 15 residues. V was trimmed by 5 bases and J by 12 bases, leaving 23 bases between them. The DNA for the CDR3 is TGTGCCAGCAGCCCCAAAGATCGGCTAGCAATCGTGCAGTTCTTC. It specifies CASSPKDRLAIVQFF. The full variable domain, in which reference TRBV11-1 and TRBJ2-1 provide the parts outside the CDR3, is EAEVAQSPRYKITEKSQAVAFWCDPISGHATLYWYRQILGQGPELLVQFQDESVVDDSQLPKDRFSAERLKGVDSTLKIQPAELGDSAMYLCASSPKDRLAIVQFFGPGTRLTVL.

Here the CDR3 reads CASSPFEAGIYNEQFF. CDR3 coding DNA: TGCGCCAGCAGCCCCTTTGAAGCGGGGATATACAATGAGCAGTTCTTC. This chain joins TRBV5-1 and TRBJ2-1; 7 bases match TRBD2. V shed 4 bases, J shed 4 bases, and the junction held 11 bases outside the gene matches. The germline gives CDR1 SGHRS, CDR2 YFSETQ. This CDR3 has 16 amino acids. The full variable domain, with the rest looked up from reference TRBV5-1 and TRBJ2-1, is KAGVTQTPRYLIKTRGQQVTLSCSPISGHRSVSWYQQTPGQGLQFLFEYFSETQRNKGNFPGRFSGRQFSNSRSEMNVSTLELGDSALYLCASSPFEAGIYNEQFFGPGTRLTVL.

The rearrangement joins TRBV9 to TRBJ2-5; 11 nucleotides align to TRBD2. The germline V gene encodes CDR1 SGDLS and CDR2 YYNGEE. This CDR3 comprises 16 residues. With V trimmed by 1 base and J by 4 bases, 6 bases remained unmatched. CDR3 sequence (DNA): TGTGCCAGCAGCGTAAATAGCGGGGGGGCCGGAGAGACCCAGTACTTC. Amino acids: CASSVNSGGAGETQYF.

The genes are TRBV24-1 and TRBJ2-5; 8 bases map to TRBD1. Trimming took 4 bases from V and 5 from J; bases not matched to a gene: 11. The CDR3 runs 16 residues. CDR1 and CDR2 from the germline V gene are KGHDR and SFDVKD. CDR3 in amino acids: CATSEGPGTGSETQYF. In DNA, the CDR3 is TGTGCCACCAGTGAGGGACCCGGGACAGGATCGGAGACCCAGTACTTC.

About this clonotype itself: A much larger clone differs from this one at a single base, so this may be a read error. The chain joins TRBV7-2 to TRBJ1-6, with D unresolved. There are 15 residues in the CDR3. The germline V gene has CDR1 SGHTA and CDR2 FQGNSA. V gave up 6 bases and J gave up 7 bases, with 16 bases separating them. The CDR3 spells CASRNQVAGNSPLHF. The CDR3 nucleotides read TGTGCCAGCAGAAATCAGGTGGCAGGAAATTCACCCCTCCACTTT.

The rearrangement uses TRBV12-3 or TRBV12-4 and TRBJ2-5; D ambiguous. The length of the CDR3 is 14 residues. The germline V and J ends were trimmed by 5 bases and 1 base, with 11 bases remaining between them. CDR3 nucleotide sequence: TGTGCCAGCAGTGTAGGGCACGTCCAAGAGACCCAGTACTTC. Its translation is CASSVGHVQETQYF.

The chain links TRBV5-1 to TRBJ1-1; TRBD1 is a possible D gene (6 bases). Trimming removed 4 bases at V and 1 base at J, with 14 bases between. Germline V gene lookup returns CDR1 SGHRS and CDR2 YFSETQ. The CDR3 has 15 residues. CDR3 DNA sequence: TGCGCCAGCAGCACATCGACAGGTGGGAACACTGAAGCTTTCTTT. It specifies CASSTSTGGNTEAFF. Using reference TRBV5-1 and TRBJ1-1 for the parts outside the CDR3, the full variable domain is KAGVTQTPRYLIKTRGQQVTLSCSPISGHRSVSWYQQTPGQGLQFLFEYFSETQRNKGNFPGRFSGRQFSNSRSEMNVSTLELGDSALYLCASSTSTGGNTEAFFGQGTRLTVV.

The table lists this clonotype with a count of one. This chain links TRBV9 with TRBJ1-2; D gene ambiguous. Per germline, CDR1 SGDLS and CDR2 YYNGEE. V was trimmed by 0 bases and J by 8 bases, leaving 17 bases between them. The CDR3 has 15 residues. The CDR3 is CASSVDSWSPRGYTF. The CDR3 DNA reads TGTGCCAGCAGCGTAGACTCGTGGTCACCCCGGGGCTACACCTTC.

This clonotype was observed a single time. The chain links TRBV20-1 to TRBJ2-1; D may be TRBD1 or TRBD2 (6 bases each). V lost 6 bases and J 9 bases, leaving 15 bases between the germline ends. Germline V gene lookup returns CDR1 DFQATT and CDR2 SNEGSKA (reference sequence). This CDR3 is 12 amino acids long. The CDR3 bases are TGCAGTGCCCTTGTGGGGGGCGGTGAGCAGTTCTTC. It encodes CSALVGGGEQFF.

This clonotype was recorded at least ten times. DNA for the CDR3: TGTGCCAGCAGTCTCGGGACAGGGGCTTTCTTT. Residues: CASSLGTGAFF. This chain uses TRBV7-8 with TRBJ1-1; TRBD1 aligns across 9 bases. V lost 6 bases to trimming and J lost 11 bases; unmatched junction nucleotides: 4. The germline V gene has CDR1 SGHVS and CDR2 FQNEAQ. The CDR3 consists of 11 residues.

The CDR3 protein is CASSVEWGLYETQYF. The DNA of the CDR3 is TGTGCCAGCAGCGTAGAGTGGGGGCTGTACGAGACCCAGTACTTC. The chain joins TRBV9 to TRBJ2-5, with a possible D match to TRBD1 (6 bases). The V and J ends lost 0 bases and 5 bases respectively, with 14 bases between them. The CDR3 is made up of 15 amino acids. Germline V CDR1 and CDR2: SGDLS, YYNGEE.

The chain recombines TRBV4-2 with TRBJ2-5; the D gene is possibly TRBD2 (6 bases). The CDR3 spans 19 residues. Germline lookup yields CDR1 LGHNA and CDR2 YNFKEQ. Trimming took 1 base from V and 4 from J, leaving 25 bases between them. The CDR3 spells CASSQVWSVLVGGVETQYF. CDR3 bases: TGTGCCAGCAGCCAAGTCTGGTCGGTACTTGTGGGCGGGGTAGAGACCCAGTACTTC.

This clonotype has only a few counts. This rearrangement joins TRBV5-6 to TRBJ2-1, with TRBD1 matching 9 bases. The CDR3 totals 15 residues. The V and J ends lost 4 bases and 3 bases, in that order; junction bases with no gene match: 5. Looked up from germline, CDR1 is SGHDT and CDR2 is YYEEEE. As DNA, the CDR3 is TGTGCCAGCAGCGAGATGACAGGGGGCTACAATGAGCAGTTCTTC. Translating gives CASSEMTGGYNEQFF.

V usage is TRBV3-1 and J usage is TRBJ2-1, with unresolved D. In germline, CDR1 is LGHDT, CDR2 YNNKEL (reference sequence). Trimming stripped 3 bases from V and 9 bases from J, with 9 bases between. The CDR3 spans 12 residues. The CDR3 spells CASSQSSSEQFF. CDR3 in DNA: TGTGCCAGCAGCCAGAGTAGCAGTGAGCAGTTCTTC.

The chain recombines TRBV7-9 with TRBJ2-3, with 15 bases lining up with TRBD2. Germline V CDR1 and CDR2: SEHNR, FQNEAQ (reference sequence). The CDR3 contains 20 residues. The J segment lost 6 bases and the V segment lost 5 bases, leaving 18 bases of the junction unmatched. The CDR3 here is CASSVMTGTSGGTITDTQYF. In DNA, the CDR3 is TGTGCCAGCAGCGTCATGACCGGGACTAGCGGGGGGACCATCACGGATACGCAGTATTTT.

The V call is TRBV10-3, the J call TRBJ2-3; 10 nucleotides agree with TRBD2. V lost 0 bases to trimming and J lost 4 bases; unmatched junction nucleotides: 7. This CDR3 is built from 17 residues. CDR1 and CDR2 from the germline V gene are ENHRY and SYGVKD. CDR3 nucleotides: TGTGCCATCAGTGAGTCTAAGAGCGGGGGGGTGCCAGATACGCAGTATTTT. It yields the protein CAISESKSGGVPDTQYF.

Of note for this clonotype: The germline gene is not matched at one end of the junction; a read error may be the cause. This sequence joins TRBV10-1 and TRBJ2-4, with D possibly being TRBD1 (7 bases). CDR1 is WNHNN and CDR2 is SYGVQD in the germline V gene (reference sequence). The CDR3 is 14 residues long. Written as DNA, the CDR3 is TGCACCACTTCTCAGGGGGGTGCCAAAAACGTTCAGTACTTC. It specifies CTTSQGGAKNVQYF.

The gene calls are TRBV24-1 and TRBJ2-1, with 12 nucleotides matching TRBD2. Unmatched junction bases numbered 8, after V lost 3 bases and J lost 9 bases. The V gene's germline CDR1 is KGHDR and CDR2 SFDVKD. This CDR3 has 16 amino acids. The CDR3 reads CATSDITSGGIGEQFF. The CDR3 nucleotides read TGTGCCACCAGTGATATAACTAGCGGGGGGATCGGTGAGCAGTTCTTC.

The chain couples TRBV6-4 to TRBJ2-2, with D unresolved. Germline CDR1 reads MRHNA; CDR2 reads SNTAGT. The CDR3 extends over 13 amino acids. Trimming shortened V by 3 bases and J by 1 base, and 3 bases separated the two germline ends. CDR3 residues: CASSEGNTGELFF. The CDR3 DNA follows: TGTGCCAGCAGTGAAGGGAACACCGGGGAGCTGTTTTTT.

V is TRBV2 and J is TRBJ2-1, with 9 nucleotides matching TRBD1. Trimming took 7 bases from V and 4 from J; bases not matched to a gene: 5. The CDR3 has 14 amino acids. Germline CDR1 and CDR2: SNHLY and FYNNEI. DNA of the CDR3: TGTGCCAGCAAAGACAGGGGGGGGTACAATGAGCAGTTCTTC. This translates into CASKDRGGYNEQFF.

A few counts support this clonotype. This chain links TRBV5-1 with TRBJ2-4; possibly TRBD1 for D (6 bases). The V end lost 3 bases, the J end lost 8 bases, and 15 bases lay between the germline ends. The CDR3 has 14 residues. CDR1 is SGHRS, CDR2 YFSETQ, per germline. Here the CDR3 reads CASSYSGTQDIQYF. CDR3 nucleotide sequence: TGCGCCAGCAGCTACTCCGGGACACAGGACATTCAGTACTTC.

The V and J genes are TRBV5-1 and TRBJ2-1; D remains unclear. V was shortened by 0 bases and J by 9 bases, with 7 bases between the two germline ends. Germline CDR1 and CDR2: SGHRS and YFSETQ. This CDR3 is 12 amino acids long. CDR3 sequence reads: CASSLVVAEQFF. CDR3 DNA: TGCGCCAGCAGCTTGGTGGTTGCTGAGCAGTTCTTC.

The CDR3 region has the DNA TGTGCCAGCAGTTTAACACAGGGTAAACAGAACATTCAGTACTTC. Translation: CASSLTQGKQNIQYF. V and J are TRBV28 and TRBJ2-4, with D perhaps matching TRBD1 (6 bases). CDR1 and CDR2 from the germline V gene are MDHEN and SYDVKM. The CDR3 contains 15 residues. V shed 2 bases and J shed 7 bases, with 15 bases lying between them.

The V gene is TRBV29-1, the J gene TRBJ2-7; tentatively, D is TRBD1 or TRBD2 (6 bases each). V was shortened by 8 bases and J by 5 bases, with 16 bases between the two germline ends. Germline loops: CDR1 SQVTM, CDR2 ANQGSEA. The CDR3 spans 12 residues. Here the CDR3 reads CSITTGRHEQYF. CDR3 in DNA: TGCAGCATAACTACAGGGAGGCACGAGCAGTACTTC.

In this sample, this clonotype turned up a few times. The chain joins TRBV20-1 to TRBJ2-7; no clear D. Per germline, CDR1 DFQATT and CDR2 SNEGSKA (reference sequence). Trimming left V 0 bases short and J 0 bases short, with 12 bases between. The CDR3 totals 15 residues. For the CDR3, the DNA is TGCAGTGCTAGAGATGTTGTACATACCTCCTACGAGCAGTACTTC. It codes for CSARDVVHTSYEQYF.

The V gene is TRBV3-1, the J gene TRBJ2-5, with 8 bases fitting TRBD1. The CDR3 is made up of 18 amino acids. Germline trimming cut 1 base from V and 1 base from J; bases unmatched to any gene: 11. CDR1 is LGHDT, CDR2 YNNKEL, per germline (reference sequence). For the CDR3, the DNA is TGTGCCAGCAGCCAAGTTTCGATTCCAGGGGGCGGCCAAGAGACCCAGTACTTC. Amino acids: CASSQVSIPGGGQETQYF.

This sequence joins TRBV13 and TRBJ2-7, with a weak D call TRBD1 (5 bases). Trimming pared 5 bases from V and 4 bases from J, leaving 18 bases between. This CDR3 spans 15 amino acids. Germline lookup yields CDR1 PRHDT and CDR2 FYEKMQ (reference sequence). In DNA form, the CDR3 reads TGTGCCAGCAGCCCTTCGCCGAGGACACTTTACGAGCAGTACTTC. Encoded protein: CASSPSPRTLYEQYF.

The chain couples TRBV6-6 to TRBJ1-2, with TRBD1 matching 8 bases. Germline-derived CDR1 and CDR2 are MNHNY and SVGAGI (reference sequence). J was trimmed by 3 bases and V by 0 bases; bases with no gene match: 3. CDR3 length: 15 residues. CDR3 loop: CASSYSTGVHYGYTF. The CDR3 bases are TGTGCCAGCAGTTACTCGACAGGGGTCCACTATGGCTACACCTTC.

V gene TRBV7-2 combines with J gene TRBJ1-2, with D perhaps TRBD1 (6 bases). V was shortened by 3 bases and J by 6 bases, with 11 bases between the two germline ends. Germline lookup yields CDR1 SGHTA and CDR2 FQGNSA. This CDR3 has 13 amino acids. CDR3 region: CASSFRDTNGYTF. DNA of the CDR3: TGTGCCAGCAGCTTCAGGGACACTAATGGCTACACCTTC. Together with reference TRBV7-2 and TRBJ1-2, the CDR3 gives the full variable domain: GAGVSQSPSNKVTEKGKDVELRCDPISGHTALYWYRQSLGQGLEFLIYFQGNSAPDKSGLPSDRFSAERTGGSVSTLTIQRTQQEDSAVYLCASSFRDTNGYTFGSGTRLTVV.

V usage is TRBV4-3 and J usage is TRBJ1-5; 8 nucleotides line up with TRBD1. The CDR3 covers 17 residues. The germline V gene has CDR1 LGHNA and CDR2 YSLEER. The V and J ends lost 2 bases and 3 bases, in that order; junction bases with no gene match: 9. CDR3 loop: CASSQHTTGVVNQPQHF. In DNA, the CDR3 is TGCGCCAGCAGCCAACACACGACAGGGGTGGTCAATCAGCCCCAGCATTTT.

DNA for the CDR3: TGTGCCAGCAGCCGAAAGGGGGGGGACTTGGGGTACGAGCAGTACTTC. It codes for CASSRKGGDLGYEQYF. The chain has TRBV25-1 and TRBJ2-4; a weak D match, TRBD2 (7 bases). The J call may be incorrect, as the DNA end agrees better with TRBJ2-7. Germline CDR1 reads MGHDK; CDR2 reads SYGVNS. There are 16 residues in the CDR3.